This T cell receptor beta chain was sequenced for a study of blood T cell repertoires in COVID-19. Study information: PBMCs, B-cell-depleted T cells, or T cells were the source of the cDNA or gDNA that made up the material.

To note about this clone: This CDR3 is also generated by other DNA sequences in the sample.

Original processing notes: By means of reference gene primer amplification, nucleated cell counts were estimated. Data came from immunoSEQ multiplex PCR; TCRdb stores just in-frame clones and leaves some out. The DNA was the basis for D and trimming; V, J and clone size are from that table. The sample has around 200,000 clones, about 90% seen once. Germline CDR1 and CDR2: SNHLY and FYNNEI. The CDR3 loop spans 13 amino acids. Trimming took off 5 bases at V and 2 bases at J, with 9 bases between the two ends. Sequenced sample: peripheral blood. This receptor was identified in a man aged 18 to 30 with active or convalescent COVID-19. The rearrangement uses TRBV2 and TRBJ1-2, with D possibly being TRBD1 (5 bases). CDR3 protein: CASSPDSNYGYTF. The CDR3 nucleotides read TGTGCCAGCAGTCCAGACAGCAACTATGGCTACACCTTC.